A few counts support the clone carrying this TCR beta chain. A TCRbeta library incorporating unique molecular identifiers was prepared. TCRdb processed the PCR reads anew with MiXCR; each CDR3 protein has one entry. The sample records a few hundred thousand distinct CDR3 sequences, about an eighth being singletons. The entry originates in a study of T-cell reconstitution after alpha-beta-depleted transplantation in children. V lost 4 bases, J lost 2 bases, and 12 bases stayed unmatched. Germline-derived CDR1 and CDR2 are SGHKS and YYEKEE (reference sequence). This CDR3 region has 18 residues. The source of this sequence is a male patient aged 10-17 years who had a stem cell transplant for acute myeloid leukemia, so the T cells may come from the graft donor. V is TRBV5-5 and J is TRBJ2-3; TRBD2 matches at 11 bases. Material: PBMCs, mostly from graft donor cells, obtained 360 days after TCRalphabeta/CD19-depleted stem cell transplant. In DNA, the CDR3 is TGTGCCAGCAGCATTCCGGGACTAGCGGCATATTACACAGATACGCAGTATTTT. Translated, it gives CASSIPGLAAYYTDTQYF.